This T cell receptor beta chain was profiled in a study of blood T cell repertoires in COVID-19. Trimming stripped 5 bases from V and 4 bases from J, with 15 bases between. The CDR3 is made up of 15 amino acids. Per germline, CDR1 LGHDT and CDR2 YNNKEL (reference sequence). In the study's own analysis: Using reference gene primer amplification, nucleated cell counts were estimated. Sequencing was performed with immunoSEQ multiplex PCR; in TCRdb, only in-frame clones are kept and a portion is missing. V and J calls and clone size are as listed in that table; D and trimming were resolved from the DNA. The sample lists under 40,000 clones, approximately 93% seen once, with roughly 1% in the top ten.

Material: peripheral blood. The TCR was taken from a male donor with active COVID-19. The chain is built from TRBV3-1 (or the pseudogene TRBV3-2) and TRBJ1-3; TRBD1 is a possible D gene (6 bases). CDR3 sequence reads: CASSNVQGSGNTIYF. CDR3 nucleotides: TGTGCCAGCAGCAATGTACAGGGATCCGGAAACACCATATATTTT.